This T cell receptor (beta chain) was profiled in a study of blood T cells in healthy people across ages. Findings and limits, study-wide: Donor CMV status was unknown, possibly confounding expanded clonotype changes. Diversity estimated from one million T cells was considered an underestimate. Strong correlation existed between TCR beta diversity and naive T cell percentage.

A J-beta primer mix and a sample-barcoded 5' primer were used in a second PCR of about 7 to 12 cycles. MiXCR, applied by TCRdb to the 5' RACE reads, yields one record per CDR3 protein. The sample lists 1,500,000 or so distinct CDR3 sequences; approximately 39% were seen once. This clonotype has a handful of counts. Its antigen is not identified. Per sample, no less than 6 micrograms of total RNA were extracted. The specimen was blood. The source is a young woman in good health.

The DNA of the CDR3 is TGCGCCAGCAGCCAGTCCGGGACAGGGAGTATCGGGGAGCTGTTTTTT. Translated: CASSQSGTGSIGELFF. The chain joins TRBV4-3 to TRBJ2-2, with 9 bases lining up with TRBD1. V trimming: 3 bases; J trimming: 7 bases; junction bases outside the gene matches: 9. The germline gives CDR1 LGHNA, CDR2 YSLEER. This CDR3 has 16 amino acids.